The 26 T cell receptor beta chains given below trace back to one sample, sequenced in a study of memory CD4+ T cells and cytomegalovirus serostatus. Using immunoSEQ multiplex PCR, the repertoire was profiled, and TCRdb retains in-frame clones only, with some absent. The sample holds 25,000 to 30,000 clones, about 71% seen once. The sort gate was single viable CD3+CD4+CD8-CD45RO+ cells for memory CD4+ T cells. Source material: memory CD4+ T cells from blood. The receptors here all came from an adult in good health and CMV-seronegative.

The chain employs TRBV2 and TRBJ1-6; TRBD1 aligns across 9 bases. With V trimmed by 6 bases and J by 7 bases, 4 bases remained unmatched. There are 14 residues in the CDR3. CDR1 and CDR2 from the germline V gene are SNHLY and FYNNEI. The CDR3 here is CASRDRGVNSPLHF. The CDR3, as DNA: TGTGCCAGCAGAGACAGGGGGGTAAATTCACCCCTCCACTTT.

This sequence joins TRBV27 and TRBJ2-5, with 7 bases aligning to TRBD2. The germline V gene encodes CDR1 MNHEY and CDR2 SMNVEV (reference sequence). After removal of 6 bases from V and 5 bases from J, the junction contained 6 bases not matched to a gene. This CDR3 has 13 amino acids. The CDR3 loop reads CASRAWGGETQYF. The DNA of the CDR3 is TGTGCCAGCAGGGCCTGGGGGGGGGAGACCCAGTACTTC.

The rearrangement uses TRBV7-2 and TRBJ2-7, with 9 bases fitting TRBD2. Trimming cost V 1 base and J 1 base; bases outside gene matches: 11. CDR1 and CDR2 from the germline V gene are SGHTA and FQGNSA. The CDR3 is 18 amino acids. The CDR3 here is CASSLVISAGGQSYEQYF. The CDR3 coding sequence is TGTGCCAGCAGCTTAGTGATATCGGCGGGGGGGCAGTCCTACGAGCAGTACTTC.

The chain combines TRBV27 with TRBJ2-1; D gene ambiguous. Per germline, CDR1 MNHEY and CDR2 SMNVEV (reference sequence). V lost 8 bases, J lost 9 bases, and 11 bases lay in between. The CDR3 contains 11 residues. CDR3 in DNA: TGTGCCAGCTCCTCACCGGGTGAGCAGTTCTTC. It translates to CASSSPGEQFF.

The chain has TRBV18 and TRBJ1-3; D is undetermined. In germline, CDR1 is KGHSH, CDR2 LQKENI. CDR3 length: 16 residues. Trimming cost V 1 base and J 2 bases, with 12 bases left between them. The CDR3 DNA sequence: TGTGCCAGCTCACCACGGACGGGTGCCACTGGAAACACCATATATTTT. As protein: CASSPRTGATGNTIYF. The variable domain in full, with the rest retrieved from reference TRBV18 and TRBJ1-3, is NAGVMQNPRHLVRRRGQEARLRCSPMKGHSHVYWYRQLPEEGLKFMVYLQKENIIDESGMPKERFSAEFPKEGPSILRIQQVVRGDSAAYFCASSPRTGATGNTIYFGEGSWLTVV.

V and J are TRBV7-2 and TRBJ1-5; unclear D gene. CDR1 is SGHTA, CDR2 FQGNSA, per germline. Trimming stripped 2 bases from V and 11 bases from J, with 19 bases between. CDR3 length: 15 amino acids. CDR3 sequence reads: CASSLNAFDLMAQHF. The DNA for the CDR3 is TGTGCCAGCAGCTTAAACGCATTCGACCTAATGGCCCAGCATTTT.

This rearrangement joins TRBV18 to TRBJ1-1; no definite D call. Germline values: CDR1 KGHSH, CDR2 LQKENI. The CDR3 is 13 amino acids. V was clipped by 2 bases and J by 3 bases, with 7 bases between them. CDR3 in DNA: TGTGCCAGCTCACCAAGCGCAGACACTGAAGCTTTCTTT. Its protein product is CASSPSADTEAFF.

The sample holds a few counts of this clone. The chain employs TRBV15 and TRBJ1-1; D remains ambiguous. Per germline, CDR1 LNHNV and CDR2 YYDKDF (reference sequence). This CDR3 region has 13 residues. The V end was cut by 10 bases, the J end by 4 bases, with 16 bases between. The CDR3 loop is CASTAVTGTEAFF. Here the CDR3 DNA reads TGTGCCAGCACCGCCGTTACGGGCACTGAAGCTTTCTTT.

The chain combines TRBV20-1 with TRBJ2-7; D is undetermined. V lost 4 bases to trimming and J lost 3 bases, with 7 bases between them. Looked up from germline, CDR1 is DFQATT and CDR2 is SNEGSKA (reference sequence). The CDR3 loop spans 11 amino acids. Here the CDR3 DNA reads TGCAGTGCTAACAGTCTCTACGAGCAGTACTTC. This encodes CSANSLYEQYF.

This clone has just a few counts. This chain joins TRBV6-1 and TRBJ1-6; TRBD1 agrees at 10 bases. Germline V gene sequence: CDR1 MNHNS, CDR2 SASEGT. The CDR3 is made up of 16 amino acids. With V trimmed by 4 bases and J by 1 base, 1 base remained unmatched. The CDR3 sequence is CASSGQGASYNSPLHF. In nucleotides, the CDR3 is TGTGCCAGCAGTGGACAGGGGGCATCCTATAATTCACCCCTCCACTTT.

This clone was detected once. The CDR3 region has the DNA TGTGCCAGCGGGGACAGGGTCAATCAGCCCCAGCATTTT. Its protein product is CASGDRVNQPQHF. This sequence joins TRBV6-1 and TRBJ1-5; 9 bases align to TRBD1. Germline trimming cut 8 bases from V and 3 bases from J; bases unmatched to any gene: 2. Germline V CDR1 and CDR2: MNHNS, SASEGT. This CDR3 has 13 amino acids.

For this clone: In the same sample, other DNA sequences code for this CDR3. The rearrangement joins TRBV18 to TRBJ2-4; D gene ambiguous. CDR1 is KGHSH, CDR2 LQKENI, per germline. V was shortened by 3 bases and J by 5 bases, with 8 bases between the two germline ends. The CDR3 sequence is 13 residues long. CDR3 DNA sequence: TGTGCCAGCTCACCGGGCAGAGAAAACATTCAGTACTTC. This encodes CASSPGRENIQYF.

The V and J genes are TRBV28 and TRBJ2-3; D unclear. CDR1 and CDR2 (germline): MDHEN, SYDVKM. V was cut by 6 bases and J by 2 bases, with 12 bases left in between. This CDR3 has 14 residues. CDR3 region: CASSPPTYTDTQYF. The CDR3 DNA follows: TGTGCCAGCAGCCCCCCGACCTACACAGATACGCAGTATTTT.

The genes are TRBV27 and TRBJ1-5, with D unresolved. Germline V gene lookup returns CDR1 MNHEY and CDR2 SMNVEV (reference sequence). Trimming removed 6 bases from V and 6 bases from J, with 18 bases in between. The CDR3 covers 15 residues. The CDR3 reads CASRLKALGSQPQHF. CDR3 nucleotide sequence: TGTGCCAGCAGGTTAAAGGCCCTGGGGAGTCAGCCCCAGCATTTT.

This clone is a singleton in its sample. The chain combines TRBV10-2 with TRBJ2-7; possibly TRBD2 for D (6 bases). The length of the CDR3 is 15 residues. CDR1 WSHSY and CDR2 SAAADI come from the germline V gene. The germline V and J ends were trimmed by 6 bases and 2 bases, with 17 bases remaining between them. CDR3 in amino acids: CASRNTGTPTYEQYF. CDR3 DNA sequence: TGCGCCAGCAGAAATACCGGGACTCCTACCTACGAGCAGTACTTC.

V gene TRBV10-3 combines with J gene TRBJ1-1, with a weak D call TRBD1 (5 bases). The V end lost 8 bases, the J end lost 7 bases, and 11 bases lay between the germline ends. Germline assignment: CDR1 ENHRY and CDR2 SYGVKD. The CDR3 covers 11 residues. The CDR3 loop reads CAIGDHREAFF. CDR3 coding DNA: TGTGCCATCGGGGACCACCGTGAAGCTTTCTTT.

The V and J genes are TRBV10-3 and TRBJ2-1; D gene ambiguous. V lost 11 bases to trimming and J lost 2 bases, with 13 bases between them. The CDR3 runs 13 residues. Germline assignment: CDR1 ENHRY and CDR2 SYGVKD. The CDR3 DNA is TGTGCCGCCGCCGTAGGCCCCTACAATGAGCAGTTCTTC. This codes for CAAAVGPYNEQFF.

This chain connects TRBV7-2 to TRBJ2-1; 10 positions agree with TRBD2. V shed 1 base, J shed 11 bases, and the junction held 8 bases outside the gene matches. CDR3 length equals 15 residues. Germline lookup yields CDR1 SGHTA and CDR2 FQGNSA. CDR3 nucleotide sequence: TGTGCCAGCAGCTTAGAAAGCGGGAGGGCTACGAAGCAGTTCTTC. It specifies CASSLESGRATKQFF.

The chain couples TRBV7-2 to TRBJ2-7, with D unresolved. Germline V CDR1 and CDR2: SGHTA, FQGNSA. The length of the CDR3 is 13 residues. Trimming pared 1 base from V and 5 bases from J, leaving 9 bases between. The chain's CDR3 is CASSLVSDHEQYF. DNA for the CDR3: TGTGCCAGCAGCTTAGTTAGTGACCACGAGCAGTACTTC.

The chain joins TRBV7-2 to TRBJ1-2, with 9 bases aligning to TRBD1. The length of the CDR3 is 14 residues. V lost 5 bases, J lost 7 bases, and 8 bases stayed unmatched. Germline V gives CDR1 SGHTA, CDR2 FQGNSA. The CDR3 is CASSAGQGAAGYTF. The CDR3 DNA follows: TGTGCCAGCAGCGCGGGACAGGGAGCGGCTGGCTACACCTTC.

J is TRBJ2-5 and V is TRBV11-3, with 10 nucleotides matching TRBD1. This CDR3 spans 15 amino acids. Looked up from germline, CDR1 is SGHNT and CDR2 is YENEEA. The junction had 6 bases not matched to a gene; V was cut back by 4 bases and J by 4 bases. CDR3 region: CASSSGTGAAETQYF. CDR3 sequence (DNA): TGTGCCAGCAGCTCAGGGACAGGGGCAGCAGAGACCCAGTACTTC.

The chain carries TRBV7-2 and TRBJ1-4; 7 positions match TRBD1. The junction had 6 bases not matched to a gene; V was cut back by 5 bases and J by 3 bases. Germline-derived CDR1 and CDR2 are SGHTA and FQGNSA. This CDR3 region has 15 residues. The CDR3 nucleotides read TGTGCCAGCAGCCCAAGGACAGGCTCTAATGAAAAACTGTTTTTT. Translation: CASSPRTGSNEKLFF.

The chain joins TRBV6-5 to TRBJ1-4; TRBD1 is a possible D gene (6 bases). The CDR3 sequence is 15 residues long. In germline, CDR1 is MNHEY, CDR2 SVGAGI. V lost 6 bases and J 2 bases, leaving 13 bases between the germline ends. The CDR3 sequence is CASRITGLTNEKLFF. Written as DNA, the CDR3 is TGTGCCAGCAGGATAACAGGGCTGACTAATGAAAAACTGTTTTTT.

This clone appeared once. The J gene is TRBJ1-1, the V gene TRBV27, with TRBD1 as a possible D gene (6 bases). The CDR3 sequence is 15 residues long. CDR1 and CDR2 from the germline V gene are MNHEY and SMNVEV (reference sequence). The V end lost 7 bases, the J end lost 0 bases, and 15 bases lay between the germline ends. CDR3 in DNA: TGTGCCAGCAAAAGGGCAGGGGTAGTGAACACTGAAGCTTTCTTT. It encodes CASKRAGVVNTEAFF.

The gene calls are TRBV2 and TRBJ2-7; D possibly corresponds to TRBD2 (5 bases). V was pared by 4 bases and J by 4 bases, with 8 bases between. Germline CDR1 SNHLY, CDR2 FYNNEI. The CDR3 contains 12 residues. The CDR3 sequence is CASSGGLYEQYF. The DNA of the CDR3 is TGTGCCAGCAGTGGTGGACTTTACGAGCAGTACTTC. Looking up the rest from reference TRBV2 and TRBJ2-7 gives the full variable domain: EPEVTQTPSHQVTQMGQEVILRCVPISNHLYFYWYRQILGQKVEFLVSFYNNEISEKSEIFDDQFSVERPDGSNFTLKIRSTKLEDSAMYFCASSGGLYEQYFGPGTRLTVT.

DNA of the CDR3: TGTGCCAGCAGGGTGGGACGGACTCTAGCCAAAAACATTCAGTACTTC. Translating gives CASRVGRTLAKNIQYF. This sequence joins TRBV28 and TRBJ2-4; the D call may be TRBD1 or TRBD2 (5 bases each). The germline V and J ends were trimmed by 6 bases and 0 bases, with 15 bases remaining between them. CDR1 is MDHEN and CDR2 is SYDVKM in the germline V gene. This CDR3 contains 16 residues.